One and the same sample provided the 25 T cell receptor beta chains below, sequenced in a study. TCRdb re-called the 5' RACE reads with MiXCR, one entry per CDR3 protein. Of tens of thousands of distinct CDR3 sequences in the sample, approximately 23% were seen once. Specimen: tumor-infiltrating naive CD4+ T cells sorted from the breast tumor. Subset defined: naive CD4+ T cells, CD4+CD45RA+CD25-. All receptors come from a female donor with breast cancer.

This clonotype appeared a few times. The gene calls are TRBV7-6 and TRBJ2-2; TRBD2 matches 10 bases. V was clipped by 5 bases and J by 4 bases; unmatched bases: 7. This CDR3 is 16 amino acids long. Per the germline V gene, CDR1 is SGHVS and CDR2 is FNYEAQ. The CDR3 here is CASSASGRDGTGELFF. CDR3 bases: TGTGCCAGCAGCGCAAGCGGGAGGGATGGCACCGGGGAGCTGTTTTTT.

This clonotype has only a few counts. The V call is TRBV7-9, the J call TRBJ1-2; 9 positions agree with TRBD1. The CDR3 contains 15 residues. Germline-derived CDR1 and CDR2 are SEHNR and FQNEAQ (reference sequence). Unmatched junction bases numbered 5, after V lost 5 bases and J lost 1 base. CDR3 sequence: CASSGRTGDNYGYTF. CDR3 DNA sequence: TGTGCCAGCAGCGGTAGGACAGGGGATAACTATGGCTACACCTTC.

This rearrangement joins TRBV12-3 or TRBV12-4 to TRBJ2-5; 9 bases are shared with TRBD2. There are 14 residues in the CDR3. V was pared by 3 bases and J by 7 bases, with 6 bases of the junction left unmatched. The CDR3 DNA reads as TGTGCCAGCAGTTTTGAGCGGGGGGCAAGGACCCAGTACTTC. The encoded protein is CASSFERGARTQYF.

The chain combines TRBV7-6 with TRBJ2-1; TRBD2 matches at 8 bases. CDR1 and CDR2 (germline): SGHVS, FNYEAQ. Unmatched junction bases numbered 11, after V lost 5 bases and J lost 2 bases. This CDR3 is 17 amino acids long. CDR3 sequence reads: CASSPTLAGRTYNEQFF. CDR3 in DNA: TGTGCCAGCAGCCCCACGTTAGCGGGAAGGACCTACAATGAGCAGTTCTTC.

The chain carries TRBV28 and TRBJ1-5, with D tentatively TRBD1 (6 bases). The germline gives CDR1 MDHEN, CDR2 SYDVKM. V lost 4 bases and J 3 bases, leaving 16 bases between the germline ends. This CDR3 region has 16 residues. The CDR3 bases are TGTGCCAGCAGTTCCCCTGGAGGACAGTACAATCAGCCCCAGCATTTT. It yields the protein CASSSPGGQYNQPQHF.

This clonotype has only a few counts. The chain has TRBV6-2 or TRBV6-3 and TRBJ2-4; no reliable D call. V dropped 2 bases and J dropped 0 bases, with 11 bases sitting between them. Germline V gene sequence: CDR1 MNHEY, CDR2 SVGEGT. This CDR3 comprises 16 residues. The CDR3 loop reads CASSYANMLAKNIQYF. The CDR3 nucleotides are TGTGCCAGCAGTTACGCAAACATGCTAGCCAAAAACATTCAGTACTTC.

This clonotype was detected many times. The genes are TRBV29-1 and TRBJ1-1, with D possibly being TRBD1 (6 bases). The CDR3 loop spans 14 amino acids. CDR1 SQVTM and CDR2 ANQGSEA come from the germline V gene. Trimming left V 5 bases short and J 0 bases short, with 13 bases between. The CDR3 bases are TGCAGCGTTCGGGGGGCCGGGGTGAACACTGAAGCTTTCTTT. Translated, it gives CSVRGAGVNTEAFF.

Points on this clonotype: One base away lies a much larger clone, so this may be a sequencing read error. The chain has TRBV10-3 and TRBJ2-7, with a tentative D call TRBD2 (6 bases). The CDR3 has 13 amino acids. Germline CDR1 ENHRY, CDR2 SYGVKD. CDR3 DNA sequence: TGTGCCACCGGGATAGCGGTCTCCTACGAGCAGTGCTTC. Its protein is CATGIAVSYEQCF.

This clonotype showed up just a few times. The rearrangement uses TRBV4-1 and TRBJ2-7, with a tentative D call TRBD2 (6 bases). The V end lost 5 bases, the J end lost 3 bases, and 20 bases lay between the germline ends. Germline V CDR1 and CDR2: MGHRA, YSYEKL. The CDR3 contains 16 residues. CDR3 in amino acids: CASSGPSRGIDYEQYF. CDR3 in DNA: TGCGCCAGCAGCGGACCCTCTCGCGGGATCGACTACGAGCAGTACTTC.

The chain couples TRBV4-3 to TRBJ1-4, with D possibly matching TRBD1 (5 bases). The V end was cut by 4 bases, the J end by 8 bases, with 11 bases between. The germline V gene encodes CDR1 LGHNA and CDR2 YSLEER. The length of the CDR3 is 13 residues. The chain's CDR3 is CASSPGPGEKLFF. DNA of the CDR3: TGCGCCAGCAGCCCGGGACCTGGCGAAAAACTGTTTTTT.

The chain couples TRBV5-1 to TRBJ2-1; D might be TRBD1 (5 bases). CDR1 SGHRS and CDR2 YFSETQ come from the germline V gene. The CDR3 contains 15 residues. Trimming took off 4 bases at V and 5 bases at J, with 16 bases between the two ends. In DNA, the CDR3 is TGCGCCAGCAGCGACCAGGGCCCCTTGGACAATGAGCAGTTCTTC. Encoded protein: CASSDQGPLDNEQFF. Filled out from reference TRBV5-1 and TRBJ2-1, the complete variable domain reads KAGVTQTPRYLIKTRGQQVTLSCSPISGHRSVSWYQQTPGQGLQFLFEYFSETQRNKGNFPGRFSGRQFSNSRSEMNVSTLELGDSALYLCASSDQGPLDNEQFFGPGTRLTVL.

This clonotype came up a few times. V and J are TRBV5-5 and TRBJ2-7; 7 positions match TRBD1. The CDR3 is 14 residues long. V lost 4 bases and J lost 2; bases outside the gene matches: 6. CDR1 is SGHKS and CDR2 is YYEKEE in the germline V gene (reference sequence). CDR3 loop: CASSLRTGPYEQYF. CDR3 nucleotide sequence: TGTGCCAGCAGCCTACGGACAGGACCCTACGAGCAGTACTTC.

This clonotype was counted at least ten times. The rearrangement uses TRBV20-1 and TRBJ1-5, with 7 bases that match TRBD1. The CDR3 runs to 13 residues. The J segment lost 3 bases and the V segment lost 5 bases, leaving 4 bases of the junction unmatched. Germline CDR1 is DFQATT and CDR2 is SNEGSKA (reference sequence). The CDR3 DNA reads TGCAGTGCTGGGACAGCCCTCAATCAGCCCCAGCATTTT. This encodes CSAGTALNQPQHF.

The chain recombines TRBV19 with TRBJ1-5, with D possibly TRBD1 on 6 matching bases. CDR1 is LNHDA and CDR2 is SQIVND in the germline V gene (reference sequence). Trimming removed 9 bases at V and 8 bases at J, with 14 bases between. CDR3 length: 12 amino acids. The CDR3 spells CASARGKEPQHF. CDR3 bases: TGTGCCAGCGCTAGGGGGAAGGAGCCCCAGCATTTT. The full variable domain, rest sourced from reference TRBV19 and TRBJ1-5, is DGGITQSPKYLFRKEGQNVTLSCEQNLNHDAMYWYRQDPGQGLRLIYYSQIVNDFQKGDIAEGYSVSREKKESFPLTVTSAQKNPTAFYLCASARGKEPQHFGDGTRLSIL.

This clonotype was detected many times. The gene calls are TRBV4-3 and TRBJ1-6; D is undetermined. The CDR3 spans 14 residues. Trimming removed 1 base from V and 7 bases from J, with 8 bases in between. CDR1 is LGHNA and CDR2 is YSLEER in the germline V gene. CDR3 amino acids: CASSQVTGNSPLHF. The DNA for the CDR3 is TGCGCCAGCAGCCAAGTTACGGGGAATTCACCCCTCCACTTT.

The chain is built from TRBV5-1 and TRBJ1-6; perhaps TRBD1 as D (5 bases). Looked up from germline, CDR1 is SGHRS and CDR2 is YFSETQ. With 0 bases removed from V and 9 bases from J, the gap between germline ends came to 13 bases. This CDR3 spans 15 amino acids. CDR3 sequence (DNA): TGCGCCAGCAGCTTGGGACCTCCGAGGGGTTCACCCCTCCACTTT. Translating it yields CASSLGPPRGSPLHF.

This chain connects TRBV11-2 to TRBJ2-7; unclear D gene. Germline CDR1 is SGHAT and CDR2 is FQNNGV. The V end lost 5 bases, the J end lost 8 bases, and 19 bases lay between the germline ends. This CDR3 comprises 14 residues. The CDR3 DNA is TGTGCCAGCAGCCCCGGGTTCCTCTTATACAAGCAGTACTTC. Its translation: CASSPGFLLYKQYF.

The V and J genes are TRBV20-1 and TRBJ2-1; 8 bases align to TRBD2. CDR3 length: 15 residues. Germline-derived CDR1 and CDR2 are DFQATT and SNEGSKA (reference sequence). With 2 bases clipped from V and 7 bases from J, the junction kept 10 bases outside the gene matches. The CDR3 loop is CSARRPVAGINEQFF. DNA of the CDR3: TGCAGTGCTAGACGTCCGGTAGCGGGGATTAATGAGCAGTTCTTC.

Regarding this clonotype: At one end the junction does not follow the germline gene, possibly because of a read error. This rearrangement joins TRBV5-1 to TRBJ2-7, with TRBD2 matching 11 bases. The CDR3 loop spans 15 amino acids. CDR1 is SGHRS, CDR2 YFSETQ, per germline. The CDR3 DNA sequence: TGCGCCAGCAGCTTACATAGCGGGAGGGCTTACGAGCAGTGCTTC. The encoded protein is CASSLHSGRAYEQCF.

About this clonotype itself: Given a much more abundant clone one base away, this may be a read error. The chain joins TRBV5-1 to TRBJ1-5, with a weak D call TRBD1 (6 bases). The CDR3 runs 13 residues. Per germline, CDR1 SGHRS and CDR2 YFSETQ. The CDR3 loop is CTSSPQGNQPQHF. The DNA for the CDR3 is TGCACCAGCAGCCCTCAGGGGAATCAGCCCCAGCATTTT.

V is TRBV2 and J is TRBJ2-7; D is possibly TRBD2 (6 bases). Germline-derived CDR1 and CDR2 are SNHLY and FYNNEI. With 11 bases removed from V and 3 bases from J, the gap between germline ends came to 14 bases. This CDR3 contains 12 residues. The CDR3 DNA reads TGTGCCGCGGGGCCCGACGACTACGAGCAGTACTTC. Translated, it gives CAAGPDDYEQYF.

This clonotype was observed at least ten times. CDR3 loop: CASSGQTGRTEAFF. The CDR3 DNA reads TGTGCCAGCAGTGGTCAGACAGGGAGAACTGAAGCTTTCTTT. The chain couples TRBV5-5 to TRBJ1-1, with 7 positions matching TRBD1. The germline CDR1 and CDR2 sequences are SGHKS and YYEKEE (reference sequence). This CDR3 is 14 amino acids long. The ends lost 5 bases at V and 5 bases at J; junction bases unmatched: 9. Filled out from reference TRBV5-5 and TRBJ1-1, the complete variable domain reads DAGVTQSPTHLIKTRGQQVTLRCSPISGHKSVSWYQQVLGQGPQFIFQYYEKEERGRGNFPDRFSARQFPNYSSELNVNALLLGDSALYLCASSGQTGRTEAFFGQGTRLTVV.

The sample holds a few counts of this clonotype. Sequence at one end of the junction differs from germline and may be a read error. This chain uses TRBV28 with TRBJ1-5; D unresolved. CDR3 size: 16 residues. The germline V gene has CDR1 MDHEN and CDR2 SYDVKM. The CDR3 region has the DNA TGTGCCAGCAGCATAGAGGCAGTCAGGAGCAGTCAGCCCCAGCATTTT. This gives the protein CASSIEAVRSSQPQHF.

This clonotype was counted a few times. This rearrangement joins TRBV5-1 to TRBJ2-4; D not certain. The CDR3 runs 13 residues. Trimming shortened V by 7 bases and J by 0 bases, and 8 bases separated the two germline ends. Germline V gene sequence: CDR1 SGHRS, CDR2 YFSETQ. CDR3 DNA sequence: TGCGCCAGCCGAAATTTAGCCAAAAACATTCAGTACTTC. Encoded protein: CASRNLAKNIQYF.

The chain links TRBV12-3 or TRBV12-4 to TRBJ1-1; tentative D call: TRBD1 (6 bases). The CDR3 is 13 residues long. V lost 0 bases and J 4 bases, leaving 6 bases between the germline ends. CDR3 sequence reads: CASSLAGGTEAFF. CDR3 bases: TGTGCCAGCAGTTTAGCAGGGGGCACTGAAGCTTTCTTT.